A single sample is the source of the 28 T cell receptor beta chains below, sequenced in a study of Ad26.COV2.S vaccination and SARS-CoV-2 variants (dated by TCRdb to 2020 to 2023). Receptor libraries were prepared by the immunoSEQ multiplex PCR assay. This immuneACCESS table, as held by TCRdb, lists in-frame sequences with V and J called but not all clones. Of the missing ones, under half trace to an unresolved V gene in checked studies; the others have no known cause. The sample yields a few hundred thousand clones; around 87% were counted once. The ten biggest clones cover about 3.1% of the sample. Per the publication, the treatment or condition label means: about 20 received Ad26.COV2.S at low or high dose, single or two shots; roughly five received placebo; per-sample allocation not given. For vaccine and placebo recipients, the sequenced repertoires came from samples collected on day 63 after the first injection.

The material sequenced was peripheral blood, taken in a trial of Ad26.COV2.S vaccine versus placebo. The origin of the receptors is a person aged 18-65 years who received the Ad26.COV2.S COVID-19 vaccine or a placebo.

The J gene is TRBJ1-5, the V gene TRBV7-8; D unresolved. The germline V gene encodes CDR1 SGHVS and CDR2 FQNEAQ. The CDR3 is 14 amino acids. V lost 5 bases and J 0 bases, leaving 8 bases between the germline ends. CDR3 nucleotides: TGTGCCAGCAGCCCCTCGCCTAGCAATCAGCCCCAGCATTTT. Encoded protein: CASSPSPSNQPQHF.

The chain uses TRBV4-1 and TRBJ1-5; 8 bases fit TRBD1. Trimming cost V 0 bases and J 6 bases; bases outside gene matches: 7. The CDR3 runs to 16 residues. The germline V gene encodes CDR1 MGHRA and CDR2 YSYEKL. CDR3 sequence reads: CASSQEGGTGRQPQHF. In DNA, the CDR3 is TGCGCCAGCAGCCAAGAAGGGGGGACAGGCCGTCAGCCCCAGCATTTT.

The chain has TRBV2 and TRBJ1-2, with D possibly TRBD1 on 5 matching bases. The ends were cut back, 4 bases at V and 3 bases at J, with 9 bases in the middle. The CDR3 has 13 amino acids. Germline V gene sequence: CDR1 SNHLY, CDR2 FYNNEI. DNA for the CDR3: TGTGCCAGCAGTGGGCAGGGATACTATGGCTACACCTTC. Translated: CASSGQGYYGYTF. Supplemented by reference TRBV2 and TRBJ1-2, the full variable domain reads EPEVTQTPSHQVTQMGQEVILRCVPISNHLYFYWYRQILGQKVEFLVSFYNNEISEKSEIFDDQFSVERPDGSNFTLKIRSTKLEDSAMYFCASSGQGYYGYTFGSGTRLTVV.

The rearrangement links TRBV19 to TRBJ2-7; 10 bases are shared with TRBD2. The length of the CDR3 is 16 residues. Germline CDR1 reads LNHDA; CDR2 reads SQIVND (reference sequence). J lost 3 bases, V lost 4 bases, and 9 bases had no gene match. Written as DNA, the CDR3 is TGTGCCAGTAGTAGACGATCTAGCGGGAGAGTCTACGAGCAGTACTTC. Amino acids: CASSRRSSGRVYEQYF.

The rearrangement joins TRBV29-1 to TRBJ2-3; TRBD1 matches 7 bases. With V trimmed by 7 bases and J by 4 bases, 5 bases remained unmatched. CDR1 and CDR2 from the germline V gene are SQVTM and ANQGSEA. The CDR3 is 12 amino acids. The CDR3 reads CSGWQGADTQYF. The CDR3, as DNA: TGCAGCGGATGGCAGGGGGCAGATACGCAGTATTTT.

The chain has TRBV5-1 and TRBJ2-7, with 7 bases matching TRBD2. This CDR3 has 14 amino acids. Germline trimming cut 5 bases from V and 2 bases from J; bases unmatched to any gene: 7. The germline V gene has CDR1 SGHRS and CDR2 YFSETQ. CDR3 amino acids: CASRVGRETYEQYF. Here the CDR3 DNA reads TGCGCCAGCAGGGTAGGGCGGGAGACCTACGAGCAGTACTTC.

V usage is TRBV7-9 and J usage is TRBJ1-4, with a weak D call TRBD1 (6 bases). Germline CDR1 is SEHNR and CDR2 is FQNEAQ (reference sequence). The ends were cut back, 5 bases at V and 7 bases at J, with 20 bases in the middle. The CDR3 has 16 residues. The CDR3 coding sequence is TGTGCCAGCAGCCCGGTGGGGTCAGGGGCCGGTGAAAAACTGTTTTTT. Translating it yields CASSPVGSGAGEKLFF.

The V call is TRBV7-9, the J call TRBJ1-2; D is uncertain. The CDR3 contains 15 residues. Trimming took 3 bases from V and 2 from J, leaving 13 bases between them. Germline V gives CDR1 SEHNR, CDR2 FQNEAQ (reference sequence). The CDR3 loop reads CASSFPIPLNYGYTF. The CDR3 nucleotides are TGTGCCAGCAGCTTCCCAATCCCCCTCAACTATGGCTACACCTTC.

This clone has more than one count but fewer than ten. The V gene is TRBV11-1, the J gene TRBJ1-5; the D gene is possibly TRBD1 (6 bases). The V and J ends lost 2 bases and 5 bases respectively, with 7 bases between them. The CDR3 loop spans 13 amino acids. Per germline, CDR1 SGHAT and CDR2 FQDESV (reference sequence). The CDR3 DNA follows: TGTGCCAGCAGCTTATCAGGGGATCAGCCCCAGCATTTT. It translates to CASSLSGDQPQHF. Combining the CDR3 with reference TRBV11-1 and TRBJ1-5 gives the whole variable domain EAEVAQSPRYKITEKSQAVAFWCDPISGHATLYWYRQILGQGPELLVQFQDESVVDDSQLPKDRFSAERLKGVDSTLKIQPAELGDSAMYLCASSLSGDQPQHFGDGTRLSIL.

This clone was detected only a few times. CDR3 region: CASNNPGQYFSYNEQFF. CDR3 DNA sequence: TGTGCCAGCAACAATCCGGGACAGTACTTCTCCTACAATGAGCAGTTCTTC. The chain couples TRBV21-1 to TRBJ2-1; the table's D call, TRBD1, was not checked against the DNA. TRBV21-1 is given as a pseudogene. This CDR3 comprises 17 residues.

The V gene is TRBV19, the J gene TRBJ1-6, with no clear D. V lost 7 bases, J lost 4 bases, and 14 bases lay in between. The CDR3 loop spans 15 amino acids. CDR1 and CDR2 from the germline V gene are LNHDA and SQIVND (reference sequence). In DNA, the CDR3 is TGTGCCAGTAAGAGCCTGGACGGTTATAATTCACCCCTCCACTTT. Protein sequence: CASKSLDGYNSPLHF.

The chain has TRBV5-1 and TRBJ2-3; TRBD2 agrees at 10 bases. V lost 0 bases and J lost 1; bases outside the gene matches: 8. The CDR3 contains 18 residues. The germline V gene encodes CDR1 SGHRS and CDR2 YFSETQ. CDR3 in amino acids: CASSLVLAGASGTDTQYF. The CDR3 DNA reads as TGCGCCAGCAGCTTGGTTCTAGCGGGAGCGTCTGGCACAGATACGCAGTATTTT.

CDR3 DNA sequence: TGTGCCAGCAGCGCCGGCAGGAACTCTGGAAACACCATATATTTT. It encodes CASSAGRNSGNTIYF. The V and J genes are TRBV11-2 and TRBJ1-3, with D uncertain. V was cut by 5 bases and J by 0 bases, with 11 bases left in between. The germline gives CDR1 SGHAT, CDR2 FQNNGV. There are 15 residues in the CDR3.

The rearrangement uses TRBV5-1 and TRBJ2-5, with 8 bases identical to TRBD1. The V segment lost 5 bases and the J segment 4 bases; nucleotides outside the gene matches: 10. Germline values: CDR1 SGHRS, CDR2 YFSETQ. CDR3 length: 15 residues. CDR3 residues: CASREDRAGGETQYF. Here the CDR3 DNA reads TGCGCCAGCAGAGAGGACAGGGCCGGCGGAGAGACCCAGTACTTC.

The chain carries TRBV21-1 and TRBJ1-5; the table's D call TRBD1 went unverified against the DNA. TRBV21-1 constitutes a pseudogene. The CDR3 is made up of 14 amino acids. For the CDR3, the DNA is TGTGCCAGCACCGAGACAGGGCTCAATCAGCCCCAGCATTTT. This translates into CASTETGLNQPQHF.

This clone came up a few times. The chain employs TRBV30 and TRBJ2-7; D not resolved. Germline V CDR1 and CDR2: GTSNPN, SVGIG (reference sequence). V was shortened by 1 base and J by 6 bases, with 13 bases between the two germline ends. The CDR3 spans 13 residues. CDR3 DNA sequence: TGTGCCTGGAGTGATGGAAGGTTTCTCGAGCAGTACTTC. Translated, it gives CAWSDGRFLEQYF.

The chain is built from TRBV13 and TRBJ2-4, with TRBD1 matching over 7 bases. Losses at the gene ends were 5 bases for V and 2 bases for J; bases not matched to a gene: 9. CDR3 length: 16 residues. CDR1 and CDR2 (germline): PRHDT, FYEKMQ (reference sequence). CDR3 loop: CASSPPRGLSKNIQYF. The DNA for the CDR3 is TGTGCCAGCAGCCCACCCAGGGGGTTGTCCAAAAACATTCAGTACTTC.

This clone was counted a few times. The CDR3 loop reads CASSLRTGGQNTGELFF. In DNA form, the CDR3 reads TGTGCCAGCAGCCTGCGCACGGGGGGCCAGAACACCGGGGAGCTGTTTTTT. The V and J genes are TRBV7-6 and TRBJ2-2; possible D gene TRBD2, 7 bases. CDR1 is SGHVS, CDR2 FNYEAQ, per germline. V lost 5 bases and J lost 1, with 17 bases in between. CDR3 length: 17 amino acids.

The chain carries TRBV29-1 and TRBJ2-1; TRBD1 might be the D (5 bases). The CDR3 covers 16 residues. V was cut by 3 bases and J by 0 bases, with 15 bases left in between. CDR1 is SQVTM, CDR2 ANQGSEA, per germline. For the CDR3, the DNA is TGCAGCGTTGACGGACACCGAACCCACTCCTACAATGAGCAGTTCTTC. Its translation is CSVDGHRTHSYNEQFF.

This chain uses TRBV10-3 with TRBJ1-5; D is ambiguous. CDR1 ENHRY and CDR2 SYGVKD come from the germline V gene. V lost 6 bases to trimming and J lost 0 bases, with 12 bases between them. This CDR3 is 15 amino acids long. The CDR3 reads CAISSDGNSNQPQHF. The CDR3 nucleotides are TGTGCCATCAGCAGCGACGGAAATAGCAATCAGCCCCAGCATTTT.

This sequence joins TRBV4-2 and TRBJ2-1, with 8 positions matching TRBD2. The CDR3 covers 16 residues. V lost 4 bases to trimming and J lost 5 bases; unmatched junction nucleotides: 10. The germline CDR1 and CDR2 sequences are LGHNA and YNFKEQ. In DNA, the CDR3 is TGTGCCAGCAGCCGAGAACCGGGACTAGGAGACAATGAGCAGTTCTTC. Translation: CASSREPGLGDNEQFF.

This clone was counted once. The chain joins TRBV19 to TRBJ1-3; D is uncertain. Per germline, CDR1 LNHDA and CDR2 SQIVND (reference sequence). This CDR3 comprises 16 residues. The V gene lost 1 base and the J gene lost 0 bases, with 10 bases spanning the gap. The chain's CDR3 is CASSIGLGSSGNTIYF. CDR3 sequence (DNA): TGTGCCAGTAGTATAGGCCTGGGAAGCTCTGGAAACACCATATATTTT.

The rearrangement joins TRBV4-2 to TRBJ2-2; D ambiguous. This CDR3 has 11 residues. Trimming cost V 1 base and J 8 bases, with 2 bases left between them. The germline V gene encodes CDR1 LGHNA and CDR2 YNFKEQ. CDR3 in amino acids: CASSQGGELFF. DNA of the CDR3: TGTGCCAGCAGCCAAGGAGGGGAGCTGTTTTTT.

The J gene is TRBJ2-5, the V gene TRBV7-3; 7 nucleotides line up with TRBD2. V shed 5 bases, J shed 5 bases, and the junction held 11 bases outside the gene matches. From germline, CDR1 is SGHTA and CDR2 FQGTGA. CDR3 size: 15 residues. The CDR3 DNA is TGTGCCAGCAGCACCGTACCGGGGGGATCGGAGACCCAGTACTTC. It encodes CASSTVPGGSETQYF.

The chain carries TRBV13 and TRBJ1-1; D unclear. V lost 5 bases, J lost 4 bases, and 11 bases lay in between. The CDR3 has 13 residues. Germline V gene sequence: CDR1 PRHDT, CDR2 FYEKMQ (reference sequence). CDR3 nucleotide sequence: TGTGCCAGCAGCCAATCGGGTGTCACTGAAGCTTTCTTT. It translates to CASSQSGVTEAFF.

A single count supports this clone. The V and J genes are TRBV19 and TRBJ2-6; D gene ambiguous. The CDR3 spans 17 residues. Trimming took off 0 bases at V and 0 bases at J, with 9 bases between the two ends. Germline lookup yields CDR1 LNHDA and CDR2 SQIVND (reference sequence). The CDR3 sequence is CASSIDPLGSGANVLTF. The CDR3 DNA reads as TGTGCCAGTAGTATAGACCCATTAGGCTCTGGGGCCAACGTCCTGACTTTC.

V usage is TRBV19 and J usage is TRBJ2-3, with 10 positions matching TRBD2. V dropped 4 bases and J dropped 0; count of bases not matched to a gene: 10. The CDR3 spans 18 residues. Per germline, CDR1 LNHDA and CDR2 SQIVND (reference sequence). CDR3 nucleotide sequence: TGTGCCAGTAGTACCATAGCGGGAGGACGAACTAGCACAGATACGCAGTATTTT. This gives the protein CASSTIAGGRTSTDTQYF.

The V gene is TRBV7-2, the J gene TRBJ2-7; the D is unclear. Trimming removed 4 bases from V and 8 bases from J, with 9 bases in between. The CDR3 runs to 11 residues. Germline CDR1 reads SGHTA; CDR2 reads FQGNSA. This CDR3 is CASSSLTKQYF. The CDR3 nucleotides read TGTGCCAGCAGCTCGCTTACGAAGCAGTACTTC.